These 19 T cell receptor beta chains originate from one sample sequenced in a study of CD8+CD57+ T cells in acquired aplastic anemia. Profiles of TCR beta VDJ and CDR3 were generated from a genomic DNA template. TCRdb used MiXCR to reprocess the reads, holding one entry per CDR3 protein. The sample gives 35,000 to 45,000 distinct CDR3 sequences, 65% to 70% of which show up once; roughly a quarter is in the top ten. Sequencing was carried out using sorted CD4+, CD8+, or CD8+CD57+ T cells (not recorded which) from PBMCs. The receptors shown here come from a human donor in good health, serving as a control.

The V call is TRBV7-9, the J call TRBJ1-1, with D hard to call. V lost 3 bases and J lost 3, with 8 bases in between. The CDR3 totals 13 residues. CDR1 is SEHNR, CDR2 FQNEAQ, per germline (reference sequence). Written as DNA, the CDR3 is TGTGCCAGCAGCTTTACGGCAGACACTGAAGCTTTCTTT. Translating it yields CASSFTADTEAFF.

The chain couples TRBV10-3 to TRBJ1-3; weak D call: TRBD1 (6 bases). This CDR3 has 14 amino acids. The V gene's germline CDR1 is ENHRY and CDR2 SYGVKD. V shed 7 bases and J shed 0 bases, with 10 bases lying between them. CDR3 protein: CAIKGVDSGNTIYF. The CDR3 DNA reads TGTGCCATCAAGGGGGTAGACTCTGGAAACACCATATATTTT.

The chain's CDR3 is CASRGPLGYEQYF. Here the CDR3 DNA reads TGTGCCAGCCGAGGGCCCCTTGGGTACGAGCAGTACTTC. The V gene is TRBV19, the J gene TRBJ2-7; D might be TRBD2 (5 bases). The CDR3 extends over 13 amino acids. The V and J ends lost 9 bases and 4 bases respectively, with 16 bases between them. Germline lookup yields CDR1 LNHDA and CDR2 SQIVND (reference sequence).

The CDR3: CAISYSISGGPQETQYF. In nucleotides, the CDR3 is TGTGCCATCAGTTACTCGATTAGCGGGGGGCCCCAAGAGACCCAGTACTTC. The genes are TRBV10-3 and TRBJ2-5, with 10 bases matching TRBD2. The CDR3 spans 17 residues. The trim removed 5 bases at V and 1 base at J, leaving 10 bases unmatched. Germline CDR1 and CDR2: ENHRY and SYGVKD.

This clonotype has at least ten counts. The V and J genes are TRBV6-2 or TRBV6-3 and TRBJ1-1; tentative D call: TRBD1 (6 bases). The CDR3 has 16 residues. CDR1 and CDR2 (germline): MNHEY, SVGEGT. The ends were cut back, 0 bases at V and 1 base at J, with 12 bases in the middle. CDR3 nucleotides: TGTGCCAGCAGTTACTCGACTAAGGGGGAGAACACTGAAGCTTTCTTT. This sequence encodes CASSYSTKGENTEAFF.

The chain links TRBV7-2 to TRBJ2-7; D unresolved. Germline V gene sequence: CDR1 SGHTA, CDR2 FQGNSA. Between the trimmed V and J ends, which lost 8 bases and 2 bases, there was a span of 13 bases. CDR3 length: 13 residues. The CDR3 spells CASSHGPAYEQYV. Here the CDR3 DNA reads TGTGCCAGCTCACACGGTCCGGCCTACGAGCAGTACGTC.

This clonotype was seen just once. This sequence joins TRBV14 and TRBJ1-6, with D maybe TRBD1 (6 bases). V was shortened by 1 base and J by 10 bases, with 14 bases between the two germline ends. The germline gives CDR1 SGHDN, CDR2 FVKESK. This CDR3 is built from 15 residues. The DNA for the CDR3 is TGTGCCAGCAGCCAAGCGGCAGGGGCCCACTCACCCCTCCACTTT. Translating it yields CASSQAAGAHSPLHF.

V usage is TRBV20-1 and J usage is TRBJ2-5, with TRBD2 identical over 9 bases. CDR3 length: 15 amino acids. From germline, CDR1 is DFQATT and CDR2 SNEGSKA (reference sequence). Germline trimming cut 3 bases from V and 5 bases from J; bases unmatched to any gene: 10. The CDR3: CSASEGGGAFETQYF. The CDR3 DNA reads as TGCAGTGCTAGTGAGGGCGGGGGGGCCTTTGAGACCCAGTACTTC.

This chain uses TRBV20-1 with TRBJ2-7; perhaps TRBD2 as D (6 bases). The V end was cut by 1 base, the J end by 1 base, with 8 bases between. Germline CDR1 reads DFQATT; CDR2 reads SNEGSKA (reference sequence). CDR3 length: 13 residues. CDR3 in amino acids: CSARVGLSYEQYF. The CDR3 coding sequence is TGCAGTGCTAGAGTTGGACTATCCTACGAGCAGTACTTC.

Many counts were recorded for this clonotype. The rearrangement links TRBV12-3 or TRBV12-4 to TRBJ1-1; D is unclear. The CDR3 has 13 amino acids. Trimming pared 1 base from V and 1 base from J, leaving 4 bases between. As DNA, the CDR3 is TGTGCCAGCAGTTTAGGGCGGAACACTGAAGCTTTCTTT. As protein: CASSLGRNTEAFF.

This clonotype qualifies as large. The V call is TRBV24-1, the J call TRBJ2-3; no clear D. Germline assignment: CDR1 KGHDR and CDR2 SFDVKD. This CDR3 contains 13 residues. Deletions cut 7 bases from V and 0 bases from J, with 7 bases between. CDR3 region: CATSSSSTDTQYF. The CDR3, as DNA: TGTGCCACCAGCTCCTCTAGCACAGATACGCAGTATTTT.

The chain links TRBV20-1 to TRBJ2-5, with D unclear. Germline CDR1 is DFQATT and CDR2 is SNEGSKA (reference sequence). Trimming pared 1 base from V and 2 bases from J, leaving 11 bases between. CDR3 size: 14 residues. The CDR3 DNA sequence: TGCAGTGCTAGAGCCGACGAGCCTCAAGAGACCCAGTACTTC. It translates to CSARADEPQETQYF.

The J gene is TRBJ1-1, the V gene TRBV19, with 8 nucleotides matching TRBD1. The V segment lost 7 bases and the J segment 3 bases; nucleotides outside the gene matches: 10. The germline CDR1 and CDR2 sequences are LNHDA and SQIVND (reference sequence). The length of the CDR3 is 15 residues. CDR3 coding DNA: TGTGCCAGTATGGCGGGACAGGTAATTGACACTGAAGCTTTCTTT. Translating it yields CASMAGQVIDTEAFF. Full variable domain (rest looked up from reference TRBV19 and TRBJ1-1): DGGITQSPKYLFRKEGQNVTLSCEQNLNHDAMYWYRQDPGQGLRLIYYSQIVNDFQKGDIAEGYSVSREKKESFPLTVTSAQKNPTAFYLCASMAGQVIDTEAFFGQGTRLTVV.

V and J are TRBV25-1 and TRBJ2-4, with 8 bases fitting TRBD1. CDR3 size: 14 residues. V dropped 3 bases and J dropped 8; count of bases not matched to a gene: 6. Germline V gives CDR1 MGHDK, CDR2 SYGVNS. CDR3 nucleotides: TGTGCCAGCAGTGACAGGGGGCGTGGGGACATTCAGTACTTC. Encoded protein: CASSDRGRGDIQYF.

The chain carries TRBV6-1 and TRBJ2-7; 8 nucleotides agree with TRBD1. The CDR3 has 15 amino acids. V lost 6 bases and J lost 1; bases outside the gene matches: 8. CDR1 is MNHNS, CDR2 SASEGT, per germline. CDR3 DNA sequence: TGTGCCAGCAGACAGACCGGGACAGGTTCCTACGAGCAGTACTTC. Amino acids: CASRQTGTGSYEQYF.

The CDR3 region is CASRRTASTDTQYF. CDR3 nucleotide sequence: TGTGCCAGCAGGCGGACAGCGAGCACAGATACGCAGTATTTT. The V call is TRBV7-8, the J call TRBJ2-3, with D tentatively TRBD1 (6 bases). The CDR3 runs 14 residues. Germline V gene lookup returns CDR1 SGHVS and CDR2 FQNEAQ. V lost 6 bases, J lost 0 bases, and 10 bases lay in between.

This clonotype was counted a few times. With a much larger clone just one base away, this may be a read error. Because the CDR3 is missing its conserved closing phenylalanine or tryptophan, this is likely a read error. In DNA, the CDR3 is TGTGCCAGCAGCCCCGGACAGAACACCGGGGAGCTGTTTCTT. Translated, it gives CASSPGQNTGELFL. This sequence joins TRBV11-3 and TRBJ2-2; tentative D call: TRBD1 (5 bases). Germline loops: CDR1 SGHNT, CDR2 YENEEA. The CDR3 spans 14 residues. The V gene lost 5 bases and the J gene lost 1 base, with 8 bases spanning the gap.

By sample share, this clonotype is medium-sized (0.01 to 0.1%). This chain uses TRBV20-1 with TRBJ1-2; no reliable D call. Germline lookup yields CDR1 DFQATT and CDR2 SNEGSKA (reference sequence). Trimming cost V 4 bases and J 0 bases, with 15 bases left between them. This CDR3 spans 15 amino acids. CDR3 nucleotide sequence: TGCAGTGCTAATACCGGACGTTCAGCTAACTATGGCTACACCTTC. This gives the protein CSANTGRSANYGYTF.

This chain connects TRBV7-2 to TRBJ2-5; no definite D call. Trimming took off 4 bases at V and 5 bases at J, with 8 bases between the two ends. Germline lookup yields CDR1 SGHTA and CDR2 FQGNSA. This CDR3 comprises 12 residues. CDR3 protein: CASSSPWETQYF. The CDR3 nucleotides are TGTGCCAGCAGCTCCCCCTGGGAGACCCAGTACTTC.